Each of the 19 T cell receptor beta chains below was sequenced from the same sample in a study of blood T cell repertoires in COVID-19. Repertoires were generated with immunoSEQ multiplex PCR, while TCRdb's copy carries only in-frame clones and drops some. The sample carries about 210,000 clones, around 81% recorded once. Sequencing used peripheral blood. The receptors were sampled from a woman aged 65 to 85 with acute or convalescent COVID-19.

The rearrangement links TRBV27 to TRBJ2-2; D might be TRBD1 (6 bases). The CDR3 has 15 residues. V shed 7 bases and J shed 5 bases, with 17 bases lying between them. Germline V gene sequence: CDR1 MNHEY, CDR2 SMNVEV (reference sequence). The CDR3 DNA reads as TGTGCCAGCAAGAGGGTGGGGGCTGGAACCGGGGAGCTGTTTTTT. Translation gives CASKRVGAGTGELFF.

This chain joins TRBV24-1 and TRBJ1-2; tentative D call: TRBD1 (6 bases). CDR3 length equals 13 residues. Between the trimmed V and J ends, which lost 4 bases and 4 bases, there was a span of 9 bases. Germline assignment: CDR1 KGHDR and CDR2 SFDVKD. The CDR3 region has the DNA TGTGCCACCAGTGACCGGACAGCCTATGGCTACACCTTC. Translating it yields CATSDRTAYGYTF.

The chain combines TRBV3-1 (or the pseudogene TRBV3-2) with TRBJ2-3; perhaps TRBD2 as D (6 bases). This CDR3 is 15 amino acids long. Trimming left V 4 bases short and J 5 bases short, with 16 bases between. Germline CDR1 is LGHDT and CDR2 is YNNKEL (reference sequence). The DNA for the CDR3 is TGTGCCAGCAGCCTTACTAGCTCGAAAGAAGATACGCAGTATTTT. This codes for CASSLTSSKEDTQYF.

The V gene is TRBV7-8, the J gene TRBJ2-3; D ambiguous. Deletions cut 0 bases from V and 0 bases from J, with 4 bases between. The CDR3 is 14 residues long. Per the germline V gene, CDR1 is SGHVS and CDR2 is FQNEAQ. CDR3 DNA sequence: TGTGCCAGCAGCTTAGCGTCTAGCACAGATACGCAGTATTTT. Its protein product is CASSLASSTDTQYF.

The chain links TRBV10-1 to TRBJ2-7; 8 nucleotides match TRBD1. V shed 6 bases and J 4 bases; nucleotides not matched to a gene: 5. The CDR3 runs 13 residues. Germline V CDR1 and CDR2: WNHNN, SYGVQD (reference sequence). The CDR3 protein is CASSIQGGYEQYF. In DNA, the CDR3 is TGCGCCAGCAGCATACAGGGGGGATACGAGCAGTACTTC.

The V gene is TRBV2, the J gene TRBJ2-2; D is undetermined. Germline CDR1 SNHLY, CDR2 FYNNEI. This CDR3 comprises 13 residues. Trimming stripped 1 base from V and 3 bases from J, with 3 bases between. CDR3 sequence: CASSEGDTGELFF. In DNA form, the CDR3 reads TGTGCCAGCAGTGAAGGCGACACCGGGGAGCTGTTTTTT. The variable domain in full, completed from reference TRBV2 and TRBJ2-2, reads EPEVTQTPSHQVTQMGQEVILRCVPISNHLYFYWYRQILGQKVEFLVSFYNNEISEKSEIFDDQFSVERPDGSNFTLKIRSTKLEDSAMYFCASSEGDTGELFFGEGSRLTVL.

The sample holds a few counts of this clone. The chain uses TRBV7-2 and TRBJ2-3, with D possibly being TRBD2 (7 bases). CDR3 length: 15 amino acids. CDR1 and CDR2 (germline): SGHTA, FQGNSA. V lost 5 bases and J lost 6, with 18 bases in between. CDR3 residues: CASSTTGGWGDTQYF. Here the CDR3 DNA reads TGTGCCAGCAGCACCACGGGGGGCTGGGGTGATACGCAGTATTTT.

The chain employs TRBV11-2 and TRBJ2-5; 12 bases line up with TRBD2. Germline CDR1 is SGHAT and CDR2 is FQNNGV. CDR3 length: 16 residues. Trimming cost V 3 bases and J 5 bases; bases outside gene matches: 7. The CDR3 reads CASSLLAGGQEETQYF. CDR3 coding DNA: TGTGCCAGCAGCTTGCTAGCGGGGGGGCAGGAGGAGACCCAGTACTTC.

CDR3 protein: CASSIRSGGRTDTQYF. CDR3 DNA: TGTGCCAGTAGTATCAGAAGCGGGGGCCGCACAGATACGCAGTATTTT. The rearrangement links TRBV19 to TRBJ2-3; 8 bases agree with TRBD2. The CDR3 has 16 residues. Germline CDR1 LNHDA, CDR2 SQIVND (reference sequence). V was pared by 3 bases and J by 1 base, with 6 bases of the junction left unmatched.

This clone has just a few counts. The V call is TRBV7-2, the J call TRBJ1-5; no reliable D call. V dropped 6 bases and J dropped 2 bases, with 14 bases sitting between them. Germline V gene data show CDR1 as SGHTA and CDR2 as FQGNSA. This CDR3 is 15 amino acids long. This CDR3 reads CASSYGPGGNQPQHF. The CDR3 DNA is TGTGCCAGCAGTTACGGACCGGGAGGCAATCAGCCCCAGCATTTT.

The CDR3 nucleotides read TGTGCCATCAGTGTTCAGGGGGCCTATGGCTACACCTTC. It specifies CAISVQGAYGYTF. V gene TRBV10-3 combines with J gene TRBJ1-2, with 8 positions matching TRBD1. Germline CDR1 and CDR2: ENHRY and SYGVKD. Unmatched junction bases numbered 2, after V lost 4 bases and J lost 4 bases. The CDR3 has 13 residues.

The V gene is TRBV7-9, the J gene TRBJ2-5; 7 bases are shared with TRBD1. The CDR3 has 14 amino acids. Losses at the gene ends were 5 bases for V and 7 bases for J; bases not matched to a gene: 10. Germline V CDR1 and CDR2: SEHNR, FQNEAQ (reference sequence). CDR3 bases: TGTGCCAGCAGCCTAACCGGGACAGAGGGGACCCAGTACTTC. Its translation is CASSLTGTEGTQYF.

This chain links TRBV3-1 (or the pseudogene TRBV3-2) with TRBJ2-7, with TRBD2 matching 8 bases. The trim removed 5 bases at V and 7 bases at J, leaving 10 bases unmatched. Per the germline V gene, CDR1 is LGHDT and CDR2 is YNNKEL (reference sequence). The length of the CDR3 is 14 residues. CDR3 loop: CASSFPGGRREQYF. CDR3 DNA sequence: TGTGCCAGCAGCTTTCCGGGGGGGCGACGAGAGCAGTACTTC.

J is TRBJ2-5 and V is TRBV30; 10 bases are a match to TRBD2. Losses at the gene ends were 0 bases for V and 3 bases for J; bases not matched to a gene: 4. The germline V gene has CDR1 GTSNPN and CDR2 SVGIG (reference sequence). CDR3 size: 15 residues. CDR3 coding DNA: TGTGCCTGGAGTGTAGGGCTAGCGGGGGAAGAGACCCAGTACTTC. Translated: CAWSVGLAGEETQYF.

The genes are TRBV21-1 and TRBJ2-2; the table gives TRBD2 as D, unverified against the DNA. TRBV21-1 constitutes a pseudogene. This CDR3 region has 13 residues. The CDR3 sequence is CASSKASTGELFF. As DNA, the CDR3 is TGTGCCAGCAGCAAAGCTAGCACCGGGGAGCTGTTTTTT.

CDR3 loop: CASSQTAVNYGYTF. The CDR3 nucleotides are TGTGCCAGCAGTCAGACGGCGGTTAACTATGGCTACACCTTC. The rearrangement uses TRBV6-5 and TRBJ1-2, with D uncertain. CDR1 MNHEY and CDR2 SVGAGI come from the germline V gene. The germline V and J ends were trimmed by 5 bases and 1 base, with 11 bases remaining between them. The length of the CDR3 is 14 residues.

V is TRBV3-1 (or the pseudogene TRBV3-2) and J is TRBJ2-5; weak D call: TRBD1 (6 bases). The V gene lost 0 bases and the J gene lost 7 bases, with 9 bases spanning the gap. Looked up from germline, CDR1 is LGHDT and CDR2 is YNNKEL (reference sequence). The CDR3 has 13 residues. The CDR3 coding sequence is TGTGCCAGCAGCCAAGAGGACAGAGGGACCCAGTACTTC. The encoded protein is CASSQEDRGTQYF.

This chain links TRBV25-1 with TRBJ2-1, with 7 bases identical to TRBD1. J gave up 4 bases and V 4 bases, and 4 bases lay outside the gene matches. The CDR3 has 14 amino acids. The germline gives CDR1 MGHDK, CDR2 SYGVNS. The CDR3 nucleotides are TGTGCCAGCAGTGGCCGGGACAGTTACAATGAGCAGTTCTTC. Translation: CASSGRDSYNEQFF.

The CDR3 coding sequence is TGTGCCAGCAGCTCCGATCGGGGGTCCTACAATGAGCAGTTCTTC. It yields the protein CASSSDRGSYNEQFF. The chain uses TRBV5-4 and TRBJ2-1; a possible D gene is TRBD2 (6 bases). From germline, CDR1 is SGHNT and CDR2 YYREEE (reference sequence). The CDR3 length is 15 residues. The V gene lost 3 bases and the J gene lost 1 base, with 11 bases spanning the gap.